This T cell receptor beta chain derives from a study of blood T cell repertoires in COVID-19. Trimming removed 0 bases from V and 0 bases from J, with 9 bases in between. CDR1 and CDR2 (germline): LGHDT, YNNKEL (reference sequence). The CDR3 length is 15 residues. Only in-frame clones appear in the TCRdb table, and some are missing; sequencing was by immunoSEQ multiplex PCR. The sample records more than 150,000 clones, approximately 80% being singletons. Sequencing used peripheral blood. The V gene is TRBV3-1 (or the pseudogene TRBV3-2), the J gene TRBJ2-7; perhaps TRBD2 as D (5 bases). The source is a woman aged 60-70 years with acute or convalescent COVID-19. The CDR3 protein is CASSQERLFSYEQYF. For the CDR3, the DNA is TGTGCCAGCAGCCAAGAACGACTATTCTCCTACGAGCAGTACTTC.